Described below is a single TCR beta chain sequence and its context. What it recognizes is unknown. Generated by immunoSEQ multiplex PCR, the TCRdb table keeps only in-frame clones and is missing some. The table shows 130,000 to 150,000 clones, with just over 85% occurring only once. This CDR3 spans 14 amino acids. Germline V gives CDR1 SGDLS, CDR2 YYNGEE. The ends were cut back, 0 bases at V and 6 bases at J, with 12 bases in the middle. This sample was included in a study of T cell responses to AZD1222 COVID-19 vaccine. The study's findings and limits: Unmutated variant regions reportedly attract nearly half of all spike-specific TCRs. Mostly white British, mostly female donors; authors suggested clonal diversity may be underestimated. Rises in breadth and depth of Spike-specific TCRs came after two AZD1222 doses.

Material: peripheral blood, obtained 28 days after the second AZD1222 dose. The sequence was collected from an adult who received the AZD1222 COVID-19 vaccine. The V and J genes are TRBV9 and TRBJ1-1, with D tentatively TRBD1 (6 bases). CDR3 in DNA: TGTGCCAGCAGCGTAGGGGACACCGTGCCTGAAGCTTTCTTT. It codes for CASSVGDTVPEAFF.